These 10 T cell receptor beta chains share one sample of origin, sequenced in a study of TIL therapy for anti-PD-1-resistant metastatic lung cancer. Time point described: pre-treatment sample, taken before nivolumab and TIL therapy. Tumor tissue came from excised metastases, mostly pleural nodules or supraclavicular lymph nodes. The immunoSEQ assay was v3. Sequenced by immunoSEQ multiplex PCR; TCRdb stores in-frame clones only, minus some. The sample consists of 95,000 or so clones, around 71% of them appearing once. Sequencing used tumor tissue, obtained at baseline. The receptor source for this set is a person between 25 and 80 years old with non-small cell lung cancer.

This chain links TRBV6-6 with TRBJ2-1, with 9 bases aligning to TRBD2. The CDR3 is made up of 14 amino acids. Unmatched junction bases numbered 6, after V lost 7 bases and J lost 5 bases. Germline V lookup: CDR1 MNHNY, CDR2 SVGAGI (reference sequence). This CDR3 reads CASMDSGGNNEQFF. CDR3 bases: TGTGCCAGCATGGATAGCGGGGGCAACAATGAGCAGTTCTTC.

The rearrangement joins TRBV10-2 to TRBJ2-7; D perhaps matches TRBD1 (7 bases). Germline loops: CDR1 WSHSY, CDR2 SAAADI. Trimming shortened V by 6 bases and J by 4 bases, and 22 bases separated the two germline ends. The CDR3 covers 16 residues. Here the CDR3 DNA reads TGCGCCAGCAGACATACTCCAGCCAGGGGGGTGTACGAGCAGTACTTC. The encoded protein is CASRHTPARGVYEQYF.

This clone was seen a handful of times. This chain connects TRBV18 to TRBJ2-3; tentative D call: TRBD2 (6 bases). V was cut by 3 bases and J by 5 bases, with 15 bases left in between. This CDR3 is 15 amino acids long. Looked up from germline, CDR1 is KGHSH and CDR2 is LQKENI. CDR3 loop: CASSPRRGREDTQYF. As DNA, the CDR3 is TGTGCCAGCTCACCCCGGCGGGGCCGAGAAGATACGCAGTATTTT. Based on the CDR3 plus reference TRBV18 and TRBJ2-3, the full variable domain is NAGVMQNPRHLVRRRGQEARLRCSPMKGHSHVYWYRQLPEEGLKFMVYLQKENIIDESGMPKERFSAEFPKEGPSILRIQQVVRGDSAAYFCASSPRRGREDTQYFGPGTRLTVL.

The sample holds a few counts of this clone. Written as DNA, the CDR3 is TGTGCCAGCAGCGTACTCGGACAGGGGGCCGGGGAGCTGTTTTTT. Its protein is CASSVLGQGAGELFF. This chain joins TRBV9 and TRBJ2-2; 10 bases agree with TRBD1. Germline trimming cut 1 base from V and 6 bases from J; bases unmatched to any gene: 3. The CDR3 spans 15 residues. Per germline, CDR1 SGDLS and CDR2 YYNGEE.

This chain joins TRBV7-2 and TRBJ2-2; 12 bases map to TRBD2. The germline gives CDR1 SGHTA, CDR2 FQGNSA. This CDR3 contains 17 residues. The ends lost 3 bases at V and 4 bases at J; junction bases unmatched: 6. The CDR3 is CASSFASGGEGTGELFF. CDR3 sequence (DNA): TGTGCCAGCAGCTTTGCTAGCGGGGGGGAGGGCACCGGGGAGCTGTTTTTT. Together with reference TRBV7-2 and TRBJ2-2, the CDR3 gives the full variable domain: GAGVSQSPSNKVTEKGKDVELRCDPISGHTALYWYRQSLGQGLEFLIYFQGNSAPDKSGLPSDRFSAERTGGSVSTLTIQRTQQEDSAVYLCASSFASGGEGTGELFFGEGSRLTVL.

This chain links TRBV2 with TRBJ2-1, with 10 bases aligning to TRBD2. The ends lost 6 bases at V and 4 bases at J; junction bases unmatched: 3. The CDR3 runs 14 residues. Germline V gives CDR1 SNHLY, CDR2 FYNNEI. As DNA, the CDR3 is TGTGCCAGCAGGGAGCGGGAGGGGTACAATGAGCAGTTCTTC. Amino acid sequence: CASREREGYNEQFF.

This clone was observed a few times. The V call is TRBV5-6, the J call TRBJ2-1; 7 bases agree with TRBD2. The germline V gene has CDR1 SGHDT and CDR2 YYEEEE. This CDR3 is 13 amino acids long. Trimming took 3 bases from V and 5 from J; bases not matched to a gene: 2. The CDR3 DNA sequence: TGTGCCAGCAGCTCTCTAGCGGACAATGAGCAGTTCTTC. Its protein product is CASSSLADNEQFF.

This rearrangement joins TRBV4-1 to TRBJ2-7; D may be TRBD1 (5 bases). Germline V CDR1 and CDR2: MGHRA, YSYEKL. The ends were cut back, 2 bases at V and 3 bases at J, with 17 bases in the middle. CDR3 size: 16 residues. The CDR3 DNA reads as TGCGCCAGCAGCCAAATATACAAGGTCGGACACTACGAGCAGTACTTC. Protein product: CASSQIYKVGHYEQYF.

This chain uses TRBV5-4 with TRBJ2-1; perhaps TRBD2 as D (6 bases). The CDR3 loop spans 14 amino acids. V lost 0 bases and J lost 8, with 12 bases in between. Germline V lookup: CDR1 SGHNT, CDR2 YYREEE (reference sequence). The CDR3 here is CASSLDGGKDEQFF. The DNA for the CDR3 is TGTGCCAGCAGCTTGGATGGAGGGAAAGATGAGCAGTTCTTC.

V gene TRBV6-6 combines with J gene TRBJ1-6; possibly TRBD1 for D (5 bases). Germline loops: CDR1 MNHNY, CDR2 SVGAGI (reference sequence). This CDR3 contains 15 residues. V was clipped by 7 bases and J by 7 bases, with 17 bases between them. The CDR3 loop reads CASKDRRGDNSPLHF. CDR3 sequence (DNA): TGTGCCAGCAAAGACAGACGAGGAGACAATTCACCCCTCCACTTT.